A selection of T cell receptor beta chains follows, all from one sample in a study of technical replicates of blood from a handful of donors. Using immunoSEQ multiplex PCR, the repertoire was profiled, and TCRdb retains in-frame clones only, with some absent. The sample lists approximately 15,000 clones, roughly 91% occurring once. Sequencing was done on a sample of PBMCs. These receptors all come from a human donor in good health. Each CDR3 is given with its conserved first and last residue. Fields, in order: CDR3 protein, V gene, J gene, clone size. Clone size is stated in some rows and not others, as once, few, many or a class when expanded.

CDR3: CASSPQQGAGETNEKLFF; V: TRBV18; J: TRBJ1-4; size: -
CDR3: CASSSGQGASREKLFF; V: TRBV28; J: TRBJ1-4; size: -
CDR3: CAIFFPGLQDEQYF; V: TRBV10-3; J: TRBJ2-7; size: -
CDR3: CASSLEVAGDEQYF; V: TRBV5-4; J: TRBJ2-7; size: -
CDR3: CASSELGQVNTGELFF; V: TRBV2; J: TRBJ2-2; size: -
CDR3: CASSLSPVDPRYGYTF; V: TRBV27; J: TRBJ1-2; size: -
CDR3: CASSLYGGADTQYF; V: TRBV11-3; J: TRBJ2-3; size: -
CDR3: CASSLDPSVYYEQYF; V: TRBV7-8; J: TRBJ2-7; size: once
CDR3: CASSFPIAPGGGNQPQHF; V: TRBV27; J: TRBJ1-5; size: -
CDR3: CASEGGAGETQYF; V: TRBV2; J: TRBJ2-5; size: -
CDR3: CASSEGHNTQYF; V: TRBV10-1; J: TRBJ2-3; size: -
CDR3: CASSLAGVSYNEQFF; V: TRBV27; J: TRBJ2-1; size: few
CDR3: CASRDQRNTDTQYF; V: TRBV6-5; J: TRBJ2-3; size: once
CDR3: CASSSRLAGGLGDTQYF; V: TRBV27; J: TRBJ2-3; size: -
CDR3: CASSVGTAGNTIYF; V: TRBV9; J: TRBJ1-3; size: -
CDR3: CASSSFNGPGSDGYTF; V: TRBV7-2; J: TRBJ1-2; size: once
CDR3: CASSPRTNSYGYTF; V: TRBV14; J: TRBJ1-2; size: once
CDR3: CASSPGDYQQFF; V: TRBV18; J: TRBJ2-1; size: -
CDR3: CASSTPPAGDRGRHQPQHF; V: TRBV19; J: TRBJ1-5; size: once
CDR3: CASSQPFRGTEAFF; V: TRBV28; J: TRBJ1-1; size: -
CDR3: CASSQDLRVSNQPQHF; V: TRBV14; J: TRBJ1-5; size: few
CDR3: CASSETGVHTEAFF; V: TRBV25-1; J: TRBJ1-1; size: -
CDR3: CAISEFRDRGLLAGLREQYF; V: TRBV10-3; J: TRBJ2-7; size: -
CDR3: CASSLYSRGDEQYF; V: TRBV7-9; J: TRBJ2-7; size: -